These 13 T cell receptor beta chains were sequenced from one sample in a study of T cell responses to AZD1222 COVID-19 vaccine. Assay used: immunoSEQ multiplex PCR; TCRdb lists only in-frame clones, some missing. The sample records about 78,000 clones, over 80% being singletons. The sample here was peripheral blood, taken on day 0 of AZD1222 vaccination. All receptors come from an adult in good health.

CDR3 sequence: CASSYGQDSPLHF. CDR3 in DNA: TGTGCCAGCAGCTACGGACAGGATTCACCCCTCCACTTT. This chain uses TRBV11-3 with TRBJ1-6; 7 bases match TRBD1. CDR1 SGHNT and CDR2 YENEEA come from the germline V gene. The CDR3 totals 13 residues. The V segment lost 4 bases and the J segment 8 bases; nucleotides outside the gene matches: 2. Looking up the rest from reference TRBV11-3 and TRBJ1-6 gives the full variable domain: EAGVVQSPRYKIIEKKQPVAFWCNPISGHNTLYWYLQNLGQGPELLIRYENEEAVDDSQLPKDRFSAERLKGVDSTLKIQPAELGDSAVYLCASSYGQDSPLHFGNGTRLTVT.

This clone was picked up one time. The chain employs TRBV6-5 and TRBJ2-7; 7 bases map to TRBD1. Germline V CDR1 and CDR2: MNHEY, SVGAGI. This CDR3 region has 15 residues. The V and J ends lost 6 bases and 3 bases, in that order; junction bases with no gene match: 11. As DNA, the CDR3 is TGTGCCAGCAGATTCACCGGGACAGAGGGCTACGAGCAGTACTTC. This encodes CASRFTGTEGYEQYF.

This clone was recorded once. The chain joins TRBV12-3 or TRBV12-4 to TRBJ1-2, with D possibly being TRBD1 (6 bases). This CDR3 has 12 amino acids. Trimming took off 5 bases at V and 9 bases at J, with 13 bases between the two ends. In DNA form, the CDR3 reads TGTGCCAGCAGTGAACAGGGATTCAGCTACACCTTC. Its translation is CASSEQGFSYTF.

J is TRBJ2-7 and V is TRBV5-4, with D maybe TRBD1 (6 bases). The CDR3 covers 14 residues. Trimming shortened V by 1 base and J by 7 bases, and 15 bases separated the two germline ends. Germline V gives CDR1 SGHNT, CDR2 YYREEE (reference sequence). The CDR3 coding sequence is TGTGCCAGCAGCTTGAATGACAGGCCTATTGAGCAGTACTTC. Translating gives CASSLNDRPIEQYF.

The CDR3 is CASSLTYNEQFF. The CDR3 DNA sequence: TGTGCCAGCAGCCTGACCTACAATGAGCAGTTCTTC. The chain is built from TRBV7-8 and TRBJ2-1, with D uncertain. V lost 5 bases, J lost 2 bases, and 4 bases lay in between. Germline V gene data show CDR1 as SGHVS and CDR2 as FQNEAQ. The CDR3 consists of 12 residues. The full variable domain, completed using reference TRBV7-8 and TRBJ2-1, is GAGVSQSPRYKVAKRGQDVALRCDPISGHVSLFWYQQALGQGPEFLTYFQNEAQLDKSGLPSDRFFAERPEGSVSTLKIQRTQQEDSAVYLCASSLTYNEQFFGPGTRLTVL.

The CDR3 reads CASNLGNQPQHF. The CDR3 coding sequence is TGTGCCAGTAATCTGGGCAATCAGCCCCAGCATTTT. This rearrangement joins TRBV19 to TRBJ1-5; D gene unclear. The V gene's germline CDR1 is LNHDA and CDR2 SQIVND (reference sequence). CDR3 length: 12 amino acids. Trimming removed 7 bases from V and 2 bases from J, with 6 bases in between.

V and J are TRBV4-3 and TRBJ1-2, with D unclear. This CDR3 comprises 15 residues. Deletions cut 0 bases from V and 4 bases from J, with 12 bases between. The germline CDR1 and CDR2 sequences are LGHNA and YSLEER. The CDR3 nucleotides read TGCGCCAGCAGCCAAGAAGGCCCGAGTGGCTATGGCTACACCTTC. Translating it yields CASSQEGPSGYGYTF.

The rearrangement uses TRBV10-3 and TRBJ2-1; 8 positions match TRBD1. The CDR3 sequence is 14 residues long. CDR1 is ENHRY and CDR2 is SYGVKD in the germline V gene. After removal of 0 bases from V and 8 bases from J, the junction contained 3 bases not matched to a gene. CDR3 sequence: CAISESAGGYEQFF. CDR3 nucleotides: TGTGCCATCAGTGAGTCGGCAGGGGGCTATGAGCAGTTCTTC.

This clone has just a few counts. Other DNA sequences in the same sample also yield this CDR3. The chain joins TRBV18 to TRBJ2-1; the match to TRBD1 covers 9 bases. The germline V gene has CDR1 KGHSH and CDR2 LQKENI. V shed 0 bases and J 6 bases; nucleotides not matched to a gene: 3. The CDR3 contains 15 residues. The CDR3 reads CASSPPGQGGNEQFF. CDR3 DNA sequence: TGTGCCAGCTCACCACCGGGACAGGGAGGCAATGAGCAGTTCTTC.

This clone has just a few counts. The J gene is TRBJ2-5, the V gene TRBV4-2; D is possibly TRBD2 (5 bases). The length of the CDR3 is 14 residues. Germline V gene data show CDR1 as LGHNA and CDR2 as YNFKEQ. V lost 4 bases to trimming and J lost 2 bases, with 11 bases between them. Here the CDR3 reads CASSPPGTQETQYF. The DNA for the CDR3 is TGTGCCAGCAGCCCCCCGGGAACGCAAGAGACCCAGTACTTC.

The chain has TRBV19 and TRBJ1-1; D unclear. CDR3 length: 12 residues. V gave up 3 bases and J gave up 4 bases, with 6 bases separating them. CDR1 and CDR2 (germline): LNHDA, SQIVND (reference sequence). The CDR3 region is CASSIGITEAFF. CDR3 sequence (DNA): TGTGCCAGTAGTATTGGCATCACTGAAGCTTTCTTT.

This clone is a singleton in its sample. This sequence joins TRBV6-2 or TRBV6-3 and TRBJ2-7; D is ambiguous. CDR3 length: 14 residues. The V gene lost 5 bases and the J gene lost 7 bases, with 18 bases spanning the gap. CDR1 and CDR2 (germline): MNHEY, SVGEGT. CDR3 loop: CASSPLDRTLEQYF. The CDR3 bases are TGTGCCAGCAGTCCGTTGGACCGGACCCTTGAGCAGTACTTC.

This chain uses TRBV7-8 with TRBJ1-5, with 7 bases aligning to TRBD1. From germline, CDR1 is SGHVS and CDR2 FQNEAQ. This CDR3 contains 15 residues. The ends lost 5 bases at V and 5 bases at J; junction bases unmatched: 9. The CDR3 DNA sequence: TGTGCCAGCAGCCGAGACCGGGACAGCTATCAGCCCCAGCATTTT. Protein: CASSRDRDSYQPQHF.